This T cell receptor beta chain was captured by sequencing in a study of blood T cell repertoires in COVID-19. Assay: immunoSEQ multiplex PCR; the TCRdb copy retains only in-frame clones and omits some. The sample shows roughly 100,000 clones, over 65% of them seen only once. Sequencing used peripheral blood. The source of this sequence is a man older than 75 with COVID-19, enrolled during active disease.

DNA of the CDR3: TGTGCCAGCAGTTTAGCGGGAGGGCCAGAGACCCAGTACTTC. This codes for CASSLAGGPETQYF. The gene calls are TRBV28 and TRBJ2-5; 9 bases are shared with TRBD2. The CDR3 sequence is 14 residues long. The V and J ends lost 2 bases and 4 bases, in that order; junction bases with no gene match: 2. Germline V gene data show CDR1 as MDHEN and CDR2 as SYDVKM.